A selection of T cell receptor beta chains follows, all from one sample in a study of T-cell reconstitution after alpha-beta-depleted transplantation in children. TCRdb processed the PCR reads anew with MiXCR; each CDR3 protein has one entry. The sample carries 490,000 or so distinct CDR3 sequences, roughly a tenth recorded once. The specimen comprised PBMCs, sampled before TCRalphabeta/CD19-depleted stem cell transplant. Every receptor here comes from a child aged 2 to 10 with inherited bone marrow failure, due to receive a stem cell transplant. The CDR3 runs from the conserved cysteine through the conserved F or W. A D gene is named only where the DNA matches it firmly. The listing skips clone size in some rows; elsewhere it reads once, few, many or a size class.

cdr3_length d_call j_call v_call clone_size cdr3_nt cdr3_aa
15 . TRBJ2-3 TRBV15 many TGTGCCACCAGCCTCGGGGACGGACGCACAGATACGCAGTATTTT CATSLGDGRTDTQYF
14 . TRBJ2-1 TRBV12-3/TRBV12-4 . TGTGCCACAAGAGGGGGATTTTCCGACAATGAGCAGTTCTTC CATRGGFSDNEQFF
14 . TRBJ2-7 TRBV12-3/TRBV12-4 many TGTGCCAGCAGTTTAGGAAGGATCTCCTACGAGCAGTACTTC CASSLGRISYEQYF
12 . TRBJ2-3 TRBV5-1 many TGTGCCAGCAGCTTAGTGAGCGATACGCAGTATTTT CASSLVSDTQYF
17 TRBD1 TRBJ2-1 TRBV6-1 many TGTGCCAGCAGTAGAACCGCCCGGACAGGCCCCTACAATGAGCAGTTCTTC CASSRTARTGPYNEQFF
15 . TRBJ2-1 TRBV29-1 many TGCAGCCCCAGATCGGACAGAAACTCCTACAATGAGCAGTTCTTC CSPRSDRNSYNEQFF
13 . TRBJ2-3 TRBV20-1 many TGCAGTGCTAGAGTTCAGAGCACAGATACGCAGTATTTT CSARVQSTDTQYF
14 . TRBJ1-1 TRBV7-9 many TGTGCCAGCAGCTCCGTTCCAACAGGAGCTGAAGCTTTCTTT CASSSVPTGAEAFF
14 . TRBJ2-2 TRBV11-2 few TGTGCCAGCAGCCCCCTTACTACCCCAGGGGAGCTGTTTTTT CASSPLTTPGELFF
15 . TRBJ1-2 TRBV20-1 many TGCAGTGCTAGAAACTGGGGACTATCTAACTATGGCTACACCTTC CSARNWGLSNYGYTF